The T cell receptor beta chain under discussion was sequenced for a study of T cell repertoires in cytomegalovirus infection. Study at large: CMV infection and matching HLA type were both indicated by public TCR beta signatures.

Remarks on this clonotype: The antigen remains undetermined.

A single record per CDR3 protein comes from TCRdb applying MiXCR to the reads. Of 550,000 to 700,000 distinct CDR3 sequences listed, about 39% are singletons. Germline CDR1 is MNHNS and CDR2 is SASEGT. The germline V and J ends were trimmed by 2 bases and 0 bases, with 11 bases remaining between them. The CDR3 is made up of 16 amino acids. Points from the study as a whole: Identification of carriers of CMV plus the relevant HLA was achieved through cumulative public TCR beta family frequency. HLA-C-restricted CMV-specific TCR beta clonotypes were dominant in the ex vivo response.

Sample: cultured PBMCs, taken from culture after CMV antigen stimulation. This chain connects TRBV6-1 to TRBJ1-5; no definite D call. This TCR was sampled from a human donor in good health (CMV status not recorded). Some clones in this sample may be carry-over from other donors' samples. For the CDR3, the DNA is TGTGCCAGCAGTGAAAGAACACCCTATAGCAATCAGCCCCAGCATTTT. Translating it yields CASSERTPYSNQPQHF.